The next 17 T cell receptor beta chains were all read from a single sample in a study of blood T cell repertoires in COVID-19. Sequencing was performed with immunoSEQ multiplex PCR; in TCRdb, only in-frame clones are kept and a portion is missing. The profile shows about 200,000 clones, about 89% of them singletons. Sequencing input: PBMCs or T cells enriched from blood (not recorded which). The receptor source for this set is a woman aged 18-29 years who had recovered from COVID-19.

The chain recombines TRBV2 with TRBJ1-2; D unresolved. CDR3 length: 12 residues. The germline gives CDR1 SNHLY, CDR2 FYNNEI. V lost 3 bases and J 2 bases, leaving 4 bases between the germline ends. As DNA, the CDR3 is TGTGCCAGCAGTGACCTAAACTATGGCTACACCTTC. Translated: CASSDLNYGYTF.

The chain links TRBV4-1 to TRBJ1-4, with 11 bases lining up with TRBD1. CDR1 MGHRA and CDR2 YSYEKL come from the germline V gene. CDR3 length: 17 amino acids. V lost 4 bases to trimming and J lost 2 bases; unmatched junction nucleotides: 6. This CDR3 is CASSPGQGAATNEKLFF. CDR3 nucleotide sequence: TGCGCCAGCAGCCCCGGACAGGGGGCAGCGACTAATGAAAAACTGTTTTTT.

V gene TRBV30 combines with J gene TRBJ2-2, with a weak D call TRBD1 (5 bases). CDR1 is GTSNPN and CDR2 is SVGIG in the germline V gene (reference sequence). The germline V and J ends were trimmed by 7 bases and 0 bases, with 12 bases remaining between them. The CDR3 sequence is 14 residues long. The CDR3 DNA is TGTGCCTACCAGGCAGGGTCGAACACCGGGGAGCTGTTTTTT. This gives the protein CAYQAGSNTGELFF. The variable domain in full, completed from reference TRBV30 and TRBJ2-2, reads SQTIHQWPATLVQPVGSPLSLECTVEGTSNPNLYWYRQAAGRGLQLLFYSVGIGQISSEVPQNLSASRPQDRQFILSSKKLLLSDSGFYLCAYQAGSNTGELFFGEGSRLTVL.

The chain links TRBV6-5 to TRBJ1-2, with D perhaps TRBD1 (6 bases). Germline V CDR1 and CDR2: MNHEY, SVGAGI. The CDR3 extends over 14 amino acids. Trimming took off 10 bases at V and 0 bases at J, with 15 bases between the two ends. CDR3 in amino acids: CATLDRLANYGYTF. CDR3 nucleotide sequence: TGTGCCACCTTAGACAGGCTCGCTAACTATGGCTACACCTTC.

This chain links TRBV24-1 with TRBJ1-5; D possibly corresponds to TRBD1 (5 bases). CDR1 is KGHDR, CDR2 SFDVKD, per germline. The ends were cut back, 6 bases at V and 8 bases at J, with 10 bases in the middle. CDR3 length equals 12 residues. The CDR3 nucleotides read TGTGCCACCAGTTGGGGGGAGAAGCCCCAGCATTTT. Its translation is CATSWGEKPQHF.

This chain joins TRBV7-2 and TRBJ2-7; 10 bases are a match to TRBD2. J lost 7 bases, V lost 5 bases, and 14 bases had no gene match. There are 16 residues in the CDR3. CDR1 and CDR2 from the germline V gene are SGHTA and FQGNSA. CDR3 sequence reads: CASSQQPGVAGGEQYF. For the CDR3, the DNA is TGTGCCAGCAGCCAGCAACCTGGAGTAGCGGGGGGTGAGCAGTACTTC.

This rearrangement joins TRBV7-9 to TRBJ1-1; TRBD1 agrees at 9 bases. The junction had 6 bases not matched to a gene; V was cut back by 4 bases and J by 6 bases. Per germline, CDR1 SEHNR and CDR2 FQNEAQ (reference sequence). The CDR3 extends over 14 amino acids. The chain's CDR3 is CASSSPGQGAEAFF. The CDR3 DNA follows: TGTGCCAGCAGCTCTCCGGGACAGGGCGCTGAAGCTTTCTTT.

This clone was found many times. This chain links TRBV12-1 with TRBJ1-4. TRBV12-1 has pseudogene status. The CDR3 runs to 14 residues. The DNA for the CDR3 is TGTGCCAGCAGCTTAGGGGAGGGAGGTGAAAAACTGTTTTTT. Translating it yields CASSLGEGGEKLFF.

The chain links TRBV24-1 to TRBJ1-2; 7 bases align to TRBD1. Germline assignment: CDR1 KGHDR and CDR2 SFDVKD. The J segment lost 4 bases and the V segment lost 4 bases, leaving 8 bases of the junction unmatched. The CDR3 has 15 amino acids. The CDR3 region is CATSDPQQGSYGYTF. The CDR3 DNA reads as TGTGCCACCAGTGACCCCCAACAGGGGAGCTATGGCTACACCTTC.

This clone was detected only once. The chain carries TRBV30 and TRBJ1-5; D uncertain. The CDR3 runs to 12 residues. V lost 1 base and J 2 bases, leaving 3 bases between the germline ends. Germline CDR1 is GTSNPN and CDR2 is SVGIG (reference sequence). The CDR3, as DNA: TGTGCCTGGAGTGGAGGCAATCAGCCCCAGCATTTT. Its protein is CAWSGGNQPQHF.

This clone appeared a single time. The V call is TRBV9, the J call TRBJ2-1, with 13 bases fitting TRBD2. Germline V gives CDR1 SGDLS, CDR2 YYNGEE. The CDR3 spans 18 residues. J was trimmed by 6 bases and V by 3 bases; bases with no gene match: 12. The CDR3: CASSELAGGPLFGNEQFF. Written as DNA, the CDR3 is TGTGCCAGCAGCGAACTAGCGGGGGGGCCTCTTTTCGGCAATGAGCAGTTCTTC.

Turning to this clone: The same CDR3 arises from other DNA sequences in this sample as well. The chain recombines TRBV4-1 with TRBJ1-2, with 8 bases identical to TRBD1. Per germline, CDR1 MGHRA and CDR2 YSYEKL. The junction had 9 bases not matched to a gene; V was cut back by 5 bases and J by 10 bases. The CDR3 is made up of 13 amino acids. The DNA of the CDR3 is TGCGCCAGCAGCGGGCAGGGGGCGATGTCCTACACCTTC. Translated: CASSGQGAMSYTF.

The chain carries TRBV6-1 and TRBJ1-5; D gene ambiguous. The CDR3 contains 13 residues. Germline values: CDR1 MNHNS, CDR2 SASEGT. V was cut by 2 bases and J by 7 bases, with 9 bases left in between. CDR3 residues: CASSERGAQPQHF. The CDR3 nucleotides read TGTGCCAGCAGTGAACGGGGAGCCCAGCCCCAGCATTTT.

The genes are TRBV9 and TRBJ1-1; D is possibly TRBD1 (5 bases). Trimming shortened V by 4 bases and J by 4 bases, and 20 bases separated the two germline ends. Per germline, CDR1 SGDLS and CDR2 YYNGEE. The CDR3 covers 16 residues. The CDR3 loop is CASSPQSMGPSTEAFF. Here the CDR3 DNA reads TGTGCCAGCAGCCCCCAGTCCATGGGGCCCAGCACTGAAGCTTTCTTT. Combining the CDR3 with reference TRBV9 and TRBJ1-1 gives the whole variable domain DSGVTQTPKHLITATGQRVTLRCSPRSGDLSVYWYQQSLDQGLQFLIQYYNGEERAKGNILERFSAQQFPDLHSELNLSSLELGDSALYFCASSPQSMGPSTEAFFGQGTRLTVV.

The chain carries TRBV28 and TRBJ2-1; the D gene is possibly TRBD2 (6 bases). Germline V gene sequence: CDR1 MDHEN, CDR2 SYDVKM. The CDR3 contains 14 residues. V was pared by 3 bases and J by 4 bases, with 10 bases between. CDR3 sequence reads: CASSLDYLYNEQFF. The CDR3 DNA sequence: TGTGCCAGCAGTTTGGACTACCTATACAATGAGCAGTTCTTC.

The chain joins TRBV6-5 to TRBJ1-1; TRBD1 matches 7 bases. This CDR3 has 15 amino acids. V dropped 7 bases and J dropped 4; count of bases not matched to a gene: 12. The germline V gene encodes CDR1 MNHEY and CDR2 SVGAGI. The CDR3 protein is CASTTAGGLGTEAFF. The CDR3 region has the DNA TGTGCCAGCACGACGGCAGGGGGTCTGGGCACTGAAGCTTTCTTT.

A note on this clone: An end of the junction differs from the germline gene, which may be a read error. V gene TRBV3-1 (or the pseudogene TRBV3-2) combines with J gene TRBJ1-2; a possible D gene is TRBD1 (5 bases). The CDR3 runs to 12 residues. Germline-derived CDR1 and CDR2 are LGHDT and YNNKEL (reference sequence). CDR3 loop: CASSQGRAGSYF. The CDR3 bases are TGTGCCAGCAGCCAAGGTCGGGCAGGGTCGTACTTC.